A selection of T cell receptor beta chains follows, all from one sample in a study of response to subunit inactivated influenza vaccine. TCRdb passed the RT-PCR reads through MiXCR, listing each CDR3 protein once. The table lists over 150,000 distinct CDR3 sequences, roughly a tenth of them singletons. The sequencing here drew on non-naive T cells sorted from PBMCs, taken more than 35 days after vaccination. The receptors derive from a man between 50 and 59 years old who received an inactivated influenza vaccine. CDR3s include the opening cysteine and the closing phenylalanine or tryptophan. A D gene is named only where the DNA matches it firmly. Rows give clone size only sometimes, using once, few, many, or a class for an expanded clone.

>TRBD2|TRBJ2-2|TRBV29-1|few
TGCAGCGTTGAGCGCCTAGCGGGCGGGGAGCTGTTTTTT
CSVERLAGGELFF
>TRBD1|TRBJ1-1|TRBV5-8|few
TGTGCCAGCACCATCGGGACAGCGAACACTGAAGCTTTCTTT
CASTIGTANTEAFF
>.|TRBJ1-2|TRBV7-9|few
TGTGCCAGCAGCTTAGACAGCGGCGGCTACACCTTC
CASSLDSGGYTF
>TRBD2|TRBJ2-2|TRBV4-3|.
TGCGCCAGCAGCCAGTTAGCGGGGCGAACCGGGGAGCTGTTTTTT
CASSQLAGRTGELFF
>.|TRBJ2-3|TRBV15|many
TGTGCCACCAGCCGACGTGCTGTAGATACGCAGTATTTT
CATSRRAVDTQYF
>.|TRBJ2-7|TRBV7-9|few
TGTGCCAGCAGCTTCCTGGACACTCCCTACGAGCAGTACTTC
CASSFLDTPYEQYF
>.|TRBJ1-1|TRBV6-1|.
TGTGCCAGCAGTGAAGTCAACCGTAGGACTGAAGCTTTCTTT
CASSEVNRRTEAFF
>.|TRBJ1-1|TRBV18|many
TGTGCCAGCTCACCATTTAGGGACACTGAAGCTTTCTTT
CASSPFRDTEAFF
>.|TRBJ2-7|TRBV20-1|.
TGCAGTGCTATGAGTAGAGTGAACTCCTACGAGCAGTACTTC
CSAMSRVNSYEQYF
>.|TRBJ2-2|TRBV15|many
TGTGCCACCAGCAGGGGAGAGTACACCGGGGAGCTGTTTTTT
CATSRGEYTGELFF
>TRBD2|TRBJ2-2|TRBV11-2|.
TGTGCCAGCAGCAACCTTTACGGGACTAGCGGGAGAGAGCTGTTTTTT
CASSNLYGTSGRELFF
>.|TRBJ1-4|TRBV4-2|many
TGTGCCAGCAGCCAAGGGGACTCGGTCGGTGAAAAACTGTTTTTT
CASSQGDSVGEKLFF
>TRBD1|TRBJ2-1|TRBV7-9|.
TGTGCCAGAGAGGGGGCCAACAATGAGCAGTTCTTC
CAREGANNEQFF
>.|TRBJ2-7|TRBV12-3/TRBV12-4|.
TGTGCCAGCAGTCCCACGACTGGGTACGAGCAGTACTTC
CASSPTTGYEQYF
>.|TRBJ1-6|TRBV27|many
TGTTCCCCAGGGGTCCATAATTCACCCCTCCACTTT
CSPGVHNSPLHF
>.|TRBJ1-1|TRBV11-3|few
TGTGCCAGCAGCTGGTCGGCTGACACTGAAGCTTTCTTT
CASSWSADTEAFF
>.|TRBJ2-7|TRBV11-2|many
TGTGCCAGCAGCTTAGGGGGTAGCCTCTACGAGCAGTACTTC
CASSLGGSLYEQYF
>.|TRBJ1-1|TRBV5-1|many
TGCGCCAGCAGGGCCTTGAACACTGAAGCTTTCTTT
CASRALNTEAFF
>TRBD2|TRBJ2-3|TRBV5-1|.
TGCGCCAGCAGCTCGGACGGGGGGGGAACCACAGATACGCAGTATTTT
CASSSDGGGTTDTQYF
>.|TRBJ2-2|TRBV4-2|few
TGTGCCAGCAGCCACCAGATAGAGTTCGCGAACACCGGGGAGCTGTTTTTT
CASSHQIEFANTGELFF
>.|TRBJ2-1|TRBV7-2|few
TGTGCCAGCAGCTTTGATCGCGGCGGCTACAATGAGCAGTTCTTC
CASSFDRGGYNEQFF
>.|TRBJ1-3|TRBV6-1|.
TGTGCCAGCGCCCCAGGAGGTCGCAGGGCGGCTGGAAACACCATATATTTT
CASAPGGRRAAGNTIYF
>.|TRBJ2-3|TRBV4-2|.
TGTGCCAGCAGCCGACTATATTCCCCTAGCACAGATACGCAGTATTTT
CASSRLYSPSTDTQYF
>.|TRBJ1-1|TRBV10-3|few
TGTGCCATCAGCCAAGCACAGCTAAACACTGAAGCTTTCTTT
CAISQAQLNTEAFF
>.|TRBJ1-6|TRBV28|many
TGTGCCAGCAGTTTTCATCTAGTTGGTTCACCCCTCCACTTT
CASSFHLVGSPLHF
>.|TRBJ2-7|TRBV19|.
TGTGCCAGTAGTACGGACTCCTACTCCTACGAGCAGTACTTC
CASSTDSYSYEQYF
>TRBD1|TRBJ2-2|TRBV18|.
TGTGCCAGCTCACCACCGACAGGGGTGGACACCGGGGAGCTGTTTTTT
CASSPPTGVDTGELFF
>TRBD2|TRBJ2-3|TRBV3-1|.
TGTGCCACCAGCCAAGAAGTTTTGGCGGGGGGCACAGATACGCAGTATTTT
CATSQEVLAGGTDTQYF
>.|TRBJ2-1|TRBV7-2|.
TGTGCCAGCAGCTTAGCCTGGGACAATGAGCAGTTCTTC
CASSLAWDNEQFF
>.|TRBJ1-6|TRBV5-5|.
TGTGCCAGCAGCGGACGGACAATTTCTAATTCACCCCTCCACTTT
CASSGRTISNSPLHF
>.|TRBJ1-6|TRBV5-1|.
TGCGCCAGCAGCTACAGGGTTAATTCACCCCTCCACTTT
CASSYRVNSPLHF
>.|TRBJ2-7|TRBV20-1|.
TGCAGTGCTGACGCCGGGACAAATATCTACGAGCAGTACTTC
CSADAGTNIYEQYF
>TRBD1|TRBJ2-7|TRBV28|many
TGTGCCAGCAGCTTCACCCCGGGACAGGGTTTCGACGAGCAGTACTTC
CASSFTPGQGFDEQYF
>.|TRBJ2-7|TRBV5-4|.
TGTGCCAGCAGCCCCGGAGGGGGAACCTACGAGCAGTACTTC
CASSPGGGTYEQYF
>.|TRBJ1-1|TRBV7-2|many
TGTGCCAGCAGCAGAGGGGCGCGGACTGAAGCTTTCTTT
CASSRGARTEAFF
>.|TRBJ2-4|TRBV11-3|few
TGTGCCAGCAGCTTAGCTCGAGCCAAAAACATTCAGTACTTC
CASSLARAKNIQYF
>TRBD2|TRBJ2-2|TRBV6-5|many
TGTGCCAGCAGTTGGGGACTAGACGTCCCCGGGGAGCTGTTTTTT
CASSWGLDVPGELFF
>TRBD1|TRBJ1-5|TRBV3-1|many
TGTGCCAGCAGCCGGACAGGGTTCGGTCAGCCCCAGCATTTT
CASSRTGFGQPQHF
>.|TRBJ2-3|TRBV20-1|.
TGCAGTGCCCCACCCTCGGGAGATACGCAGTATTTT
CSAPPSGDTQYF
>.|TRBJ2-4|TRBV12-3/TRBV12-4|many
TGTGCCTGTTCAAGGGGAGACATTCAGTACTTC
CACSRGDIQYF
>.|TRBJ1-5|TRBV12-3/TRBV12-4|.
TGTGCCAGCAGTTTAGCGGGAACCCGGGGCAATCAGCCCCAGCATTTT
CASSLAGTRGNQPQHF
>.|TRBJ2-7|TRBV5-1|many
TGCGCCAGCAGCTCGGACAACTCCTACGAGCAGTACTTC
CASSSDNSYEQYF
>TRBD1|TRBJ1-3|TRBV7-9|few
TGTGCCAGCAGCGTACACCTACAGGGGCGGTCTGGAAACACCATATATTTT
CASSVHLQGRSGNTIYF
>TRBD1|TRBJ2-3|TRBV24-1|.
TGTGCCACCAGTGATCCGGGACAGGAAGGTCCGCAGTATTTT
CATSDPGQEGPQYF
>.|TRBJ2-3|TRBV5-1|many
TGTGCCAGCAGTTCGGGCACAGATACGCAGTATTTT
CASSSGTDTQYF
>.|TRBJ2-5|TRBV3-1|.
TGTGCCAGCAGGACGGGGGAAGAGACCCAGTACTTC
CASRTGEETQYF
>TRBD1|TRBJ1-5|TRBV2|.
TGTGCCAGCAGTCCCGACCGACAGGGAATGAGCAATCAGCCCCAGCATTTT
CASSPDRQGMSNQPQHF
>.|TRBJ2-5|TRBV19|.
TGTGCCAGTAGTATAGCGGCAGGGCGGATGGAGACCCAGTACTTC
CASSIAAGRMETQYF
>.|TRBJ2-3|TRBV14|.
TGTGCCAGCAGCCACAGTTCCCTTACCCTCGCAGATACGCAGTATTTT
CASSHSSLTLADTQYF
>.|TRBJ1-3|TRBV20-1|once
TGCAGTGCTAGAGGTAGCGGACAGAGATTCTCTGGAAACACCATATATTTT
CSARGSGQRFSGNTIYF
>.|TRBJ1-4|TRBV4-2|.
TGTGCCAGCAGCCAACAGGCGGGACACTCCGGAATATTCGATGAAAAACTGTTTTTT
CASSQQAGHSGIFDEKLFF
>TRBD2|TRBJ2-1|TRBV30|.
TGTGCCTGCATTGGGACTAGCGGGAGTAATGAGCAGTTCTTC
CACIGTSGSNEQFF
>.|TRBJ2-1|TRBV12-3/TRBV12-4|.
TGTGCCAGCAGTTTTGGGCACATAAGCGATGAGCAGTTCTTC
CASSFGHISDEQFF